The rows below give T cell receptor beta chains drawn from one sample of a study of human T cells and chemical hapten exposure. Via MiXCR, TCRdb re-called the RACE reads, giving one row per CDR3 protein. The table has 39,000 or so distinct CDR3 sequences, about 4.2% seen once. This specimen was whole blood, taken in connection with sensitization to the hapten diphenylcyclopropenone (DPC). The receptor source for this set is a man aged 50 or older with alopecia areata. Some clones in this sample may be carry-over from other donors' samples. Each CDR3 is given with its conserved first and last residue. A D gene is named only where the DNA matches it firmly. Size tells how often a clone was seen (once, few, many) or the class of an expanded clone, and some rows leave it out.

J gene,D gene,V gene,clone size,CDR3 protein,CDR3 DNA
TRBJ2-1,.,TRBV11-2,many,CASSSGRPSSYNEQFF,TGTGCCAGCAGCTCGGGACGCCCTAGCTCCTACAATGAGCAGTTCTTC
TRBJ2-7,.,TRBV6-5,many,CASSYSLQTGSSYEQYF,TGTGCCAGCAGTTACTCGCTACAGACGGGGAGCTCCTACGAGCAGTACTTC
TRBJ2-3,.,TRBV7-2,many,CASSPTGLYTDTQYF,TGTGCCAGCAGCCCCACCGGACTTTACACAGATACGCAGTATTTT
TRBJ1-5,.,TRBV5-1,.,CASSLVGSPGQPQHF,TGCGCCAGCAGCTTGGTCGGCAGTCCAGGTCAGCCCCAGCATTTT
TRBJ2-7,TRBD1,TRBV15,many,CATSSRPGQSSYEQYF,TGTGCCACCAGCAGTCGACCGGGACAGAGCTCCTACGAGCAGTACTTC
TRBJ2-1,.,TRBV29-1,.,CSVGGGGDEQFF,TGCAGCGTAGGGGGGGGGGGAGATGAGCAGTTCTTC
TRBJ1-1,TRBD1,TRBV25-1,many,CASSPRGGQGDTEAFF,TGTGCCAGCAGTCCCCGAGGGGGACAGGGTGACACTGAAGCTTTCTTT
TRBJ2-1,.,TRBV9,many,CASSVPRTEQFF,TGTGCCAGCAGCGTACCACGAACTGAGCAGTTCTTC
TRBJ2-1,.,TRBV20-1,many,CSAEPNEQFF,TGCAGTGCTGAGCCCAATGAGCAGTTCTTC
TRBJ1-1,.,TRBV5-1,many,CASSPSAGGTEAFF,TGCGCCAGCAGCCCCAGTGCCGGTGGTACTGAAGCTTTCTTT